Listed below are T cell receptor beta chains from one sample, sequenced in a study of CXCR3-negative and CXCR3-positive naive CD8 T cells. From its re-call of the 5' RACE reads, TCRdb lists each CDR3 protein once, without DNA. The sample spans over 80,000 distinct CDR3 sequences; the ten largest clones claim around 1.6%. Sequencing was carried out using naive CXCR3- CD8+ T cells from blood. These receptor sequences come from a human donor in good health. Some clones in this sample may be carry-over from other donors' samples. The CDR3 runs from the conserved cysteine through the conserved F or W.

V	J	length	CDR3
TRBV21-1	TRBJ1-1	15	CASSKSRGMNTEAFF
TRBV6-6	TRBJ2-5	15	CASSYDGGALETQYF
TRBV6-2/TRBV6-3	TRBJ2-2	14	CASSPRGETGELFF
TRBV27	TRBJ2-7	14	CASSFGTPVSEQYF
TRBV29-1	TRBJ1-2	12	CSVVGGKEGYTF
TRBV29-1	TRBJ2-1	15	CSVEAGGERGNEQFF
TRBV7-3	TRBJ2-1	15	CASSLQAGVYNEQFF
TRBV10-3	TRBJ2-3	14	CAIRGQYVTDTQYF
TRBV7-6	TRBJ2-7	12	CASSLLDGEQYF
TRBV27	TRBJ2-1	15	CASSTTGGIYNEQFF
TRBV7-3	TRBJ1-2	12	CASSYGGFGYTF
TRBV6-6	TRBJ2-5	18	CASRPRQGIGPYQETQYF
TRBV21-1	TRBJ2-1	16	CASSKFGGTPHNEQFF
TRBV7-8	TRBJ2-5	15	CASSLADYRMETQYF
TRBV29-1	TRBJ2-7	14	CSVGWQGTPYEQYF
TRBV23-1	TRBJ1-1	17	CASSLRVPNRGKGLAFF
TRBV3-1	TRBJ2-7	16	CASSQDLDSGSYEQYF
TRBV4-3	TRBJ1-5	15	CASSQDGHFNQPQHF
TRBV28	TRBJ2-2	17	CASSPLSGGLGTGELFF
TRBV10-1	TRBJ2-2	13	CASNPENTGELFF